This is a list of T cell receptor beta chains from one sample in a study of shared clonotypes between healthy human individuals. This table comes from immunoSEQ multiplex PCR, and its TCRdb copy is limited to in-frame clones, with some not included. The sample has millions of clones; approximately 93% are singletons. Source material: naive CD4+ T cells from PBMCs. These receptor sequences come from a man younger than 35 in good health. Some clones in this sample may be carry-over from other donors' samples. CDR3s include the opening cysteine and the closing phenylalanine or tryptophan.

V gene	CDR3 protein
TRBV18	CASSLGQVAYNEQFF
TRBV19	CASSIEGGSPSYEQYF
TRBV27	CASSFSGIQNQPQHF
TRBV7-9	CASSSGTGGSEQYF
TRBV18	CASSPTSADNEQFF
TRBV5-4	CASSLEGVRTEAFF
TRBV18	CASSPPTPPGEVGNSNQPQHF
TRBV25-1	CASSEYLSTDTQYF
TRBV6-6	CASRDNRGQWYGYTF
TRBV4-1	CASSSLAGQETQYF
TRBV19	CASSIWGEGAQYF
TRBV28	CASSSSGEKLFF
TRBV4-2	CASSHEGGEQFF
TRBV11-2	CASSLGRTTNQETQYF
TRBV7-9	CASSLAFATANGYTF